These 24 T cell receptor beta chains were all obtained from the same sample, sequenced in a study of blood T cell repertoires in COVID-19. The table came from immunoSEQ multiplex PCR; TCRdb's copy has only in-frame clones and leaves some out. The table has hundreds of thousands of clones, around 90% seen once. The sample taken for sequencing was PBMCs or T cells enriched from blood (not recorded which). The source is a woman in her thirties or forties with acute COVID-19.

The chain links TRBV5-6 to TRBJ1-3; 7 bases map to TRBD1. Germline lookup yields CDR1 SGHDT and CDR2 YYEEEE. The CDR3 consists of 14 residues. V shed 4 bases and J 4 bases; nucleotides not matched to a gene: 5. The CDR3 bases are TGTGCCAGCAGCCTGACAGGGCCCGGAAACACCATATATTTT. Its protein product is CASSLTGPGNTIYF.

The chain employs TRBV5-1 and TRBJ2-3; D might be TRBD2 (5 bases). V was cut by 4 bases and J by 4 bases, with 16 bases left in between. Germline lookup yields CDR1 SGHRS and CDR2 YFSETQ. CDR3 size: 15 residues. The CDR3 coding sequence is TGCGCCAGCAGCCCCATAAGCGGTACTTCAGATACGCAGTATTTT. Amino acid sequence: CASSPISGTSDTQYF.

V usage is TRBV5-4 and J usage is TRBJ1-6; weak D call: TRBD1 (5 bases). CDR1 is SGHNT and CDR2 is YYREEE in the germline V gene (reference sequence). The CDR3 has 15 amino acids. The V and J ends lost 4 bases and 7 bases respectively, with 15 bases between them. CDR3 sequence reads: CASSAAGLGNSPLHF. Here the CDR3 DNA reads TGTGCCAGCAGCGCAGCAGGGTTAGGCAATTCACCCCTCCACTTT.

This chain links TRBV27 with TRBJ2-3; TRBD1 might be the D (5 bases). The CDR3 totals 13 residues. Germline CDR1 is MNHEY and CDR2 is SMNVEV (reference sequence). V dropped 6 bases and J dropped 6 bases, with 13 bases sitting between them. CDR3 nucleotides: TGTGCCAGCAGCCGTCCAGGGCTGGATACGCAGTATTTT. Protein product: CASSRPGLDTQYF.

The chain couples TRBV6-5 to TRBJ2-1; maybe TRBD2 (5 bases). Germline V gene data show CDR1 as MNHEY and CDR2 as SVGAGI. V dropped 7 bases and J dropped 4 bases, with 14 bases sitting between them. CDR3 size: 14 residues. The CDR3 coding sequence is TGTGCCAGCACCTCGGGGAATGGGTACAATGAGCAGTTCTTC. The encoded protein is CASTSGNGYNEQFF.

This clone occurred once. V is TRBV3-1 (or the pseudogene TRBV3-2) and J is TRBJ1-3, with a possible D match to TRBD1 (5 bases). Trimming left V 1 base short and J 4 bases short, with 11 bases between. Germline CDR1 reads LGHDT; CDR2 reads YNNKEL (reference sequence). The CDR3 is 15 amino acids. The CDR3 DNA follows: TGTGCCAGCAGCCAAGTCCGGGGGGTGGGAAACACCATATATTTT. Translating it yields CASSQVRGVGNTIYF.

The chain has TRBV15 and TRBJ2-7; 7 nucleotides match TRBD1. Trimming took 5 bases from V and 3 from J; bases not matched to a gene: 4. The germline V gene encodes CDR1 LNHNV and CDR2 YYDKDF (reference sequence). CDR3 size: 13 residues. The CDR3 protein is CATSSGQLYEQYF. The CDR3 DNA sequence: TGTGCCACCAGCTCGGGACAGCTCTACGAGCAGTACTTC.

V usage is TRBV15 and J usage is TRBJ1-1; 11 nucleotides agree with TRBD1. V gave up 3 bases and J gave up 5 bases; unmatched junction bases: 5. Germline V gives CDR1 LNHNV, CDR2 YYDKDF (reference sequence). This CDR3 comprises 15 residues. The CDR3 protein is CATSSGTGGVTEAFF. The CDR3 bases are TGTGCCACCAGCAGCGGGACAGGGGGTGTAACTGAAGCTTTCTTT.

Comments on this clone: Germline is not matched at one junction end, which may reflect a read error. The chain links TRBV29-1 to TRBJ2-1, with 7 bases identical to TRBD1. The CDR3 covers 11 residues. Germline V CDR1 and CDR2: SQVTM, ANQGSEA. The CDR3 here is CSVEGTARMVF. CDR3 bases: TGCAGCGTTGAGGGGACAGCCAGAATGGTCTTC.

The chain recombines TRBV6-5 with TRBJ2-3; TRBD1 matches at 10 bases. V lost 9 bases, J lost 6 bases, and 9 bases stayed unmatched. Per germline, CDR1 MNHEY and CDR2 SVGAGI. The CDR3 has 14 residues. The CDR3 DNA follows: TGTGCCAGTAGACAGGGGGCGCATTCCGATACGCAGTATTTT. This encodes CASRQGAHSDTQYF.

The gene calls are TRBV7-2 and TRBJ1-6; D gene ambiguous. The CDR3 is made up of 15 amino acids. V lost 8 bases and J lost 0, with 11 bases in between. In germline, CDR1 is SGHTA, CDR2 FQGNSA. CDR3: CASRSFSSYNSPLHF. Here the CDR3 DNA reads TGTGCCAGCCGTTCATTTAGCTCCTATAATTCACCCCTCCACTTT. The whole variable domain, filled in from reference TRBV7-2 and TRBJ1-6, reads GAGVSQSPSNKVTEKGKDVELRCDPISGHTALYWYRQSLGQGLEFLIYFQGNSAPDKSGLPSDRFSAERTGGSVSTLTIQRTQQEDSAVYLCASRSFSSYNSPLHFGNGTRLTVT.

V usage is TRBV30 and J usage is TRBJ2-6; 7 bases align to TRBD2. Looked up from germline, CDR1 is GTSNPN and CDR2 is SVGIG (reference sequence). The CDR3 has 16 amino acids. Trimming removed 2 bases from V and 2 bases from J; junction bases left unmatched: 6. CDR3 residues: CAWSRAGRTGANVLTF. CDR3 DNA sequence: TGTGCCTGGAGTCGGGCCGGGAGGACTGGGGCCAACGTCCTGACTTTC.

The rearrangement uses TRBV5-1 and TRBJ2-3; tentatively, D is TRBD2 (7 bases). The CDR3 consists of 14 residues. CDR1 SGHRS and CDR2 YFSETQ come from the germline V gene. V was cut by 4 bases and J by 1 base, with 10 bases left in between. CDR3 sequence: CASSRGAGTDTQYF. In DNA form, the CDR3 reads TGCGCCAGCAGCCGGGGGGCTGGCACAGATACGCAGTATTTT.

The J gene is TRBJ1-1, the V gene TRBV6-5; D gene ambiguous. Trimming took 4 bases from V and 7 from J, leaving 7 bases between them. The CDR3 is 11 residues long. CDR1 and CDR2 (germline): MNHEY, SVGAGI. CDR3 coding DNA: TGTGCCAGCAGTTTCAGAATTGAAGCTTTCTTT. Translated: CASSFRIEAFF.

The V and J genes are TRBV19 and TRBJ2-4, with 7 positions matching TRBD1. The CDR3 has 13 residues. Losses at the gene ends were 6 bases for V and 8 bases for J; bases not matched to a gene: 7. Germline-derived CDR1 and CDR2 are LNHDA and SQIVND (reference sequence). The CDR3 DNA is TGTGCCAGTAGCGTACAGGGGTCAGACATTCAGTACTTC. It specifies CASSVQGSDIQYF.

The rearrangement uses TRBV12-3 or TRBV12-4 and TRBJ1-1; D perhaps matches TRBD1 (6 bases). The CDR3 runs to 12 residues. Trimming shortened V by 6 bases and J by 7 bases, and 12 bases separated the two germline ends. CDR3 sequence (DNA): TGTGCCAGCAGGATCAAGACAGGTGAAGCTTTCTTT. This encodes CASRIKTGEAFF.

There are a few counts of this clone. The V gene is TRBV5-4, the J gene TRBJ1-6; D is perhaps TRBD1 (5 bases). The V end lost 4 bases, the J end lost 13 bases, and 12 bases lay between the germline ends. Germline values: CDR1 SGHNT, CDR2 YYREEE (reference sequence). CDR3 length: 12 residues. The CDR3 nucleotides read TGTGCCAGCAGCCCTGTCGGGGGGCCCCTCCACTTT. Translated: CASSPVGGPLHF.

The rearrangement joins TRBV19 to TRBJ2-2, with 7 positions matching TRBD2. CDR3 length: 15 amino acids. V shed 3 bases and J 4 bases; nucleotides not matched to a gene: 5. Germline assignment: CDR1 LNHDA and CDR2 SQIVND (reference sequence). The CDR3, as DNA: TGTGCCAGTAGTATGGGATCGGGGGGCACCGGGGAGCTGTTTTTT. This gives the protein CASSMGSGGTGELFF.

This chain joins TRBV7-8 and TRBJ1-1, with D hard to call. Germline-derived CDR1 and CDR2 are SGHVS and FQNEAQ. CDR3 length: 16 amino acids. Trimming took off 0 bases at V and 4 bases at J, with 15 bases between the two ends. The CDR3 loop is CASSLAMTSSSTEAFF. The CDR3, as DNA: TGTGCCAGCAGCTTAGCCATGACTTCCTCTTCCACTGAAGCTTTCTTT.

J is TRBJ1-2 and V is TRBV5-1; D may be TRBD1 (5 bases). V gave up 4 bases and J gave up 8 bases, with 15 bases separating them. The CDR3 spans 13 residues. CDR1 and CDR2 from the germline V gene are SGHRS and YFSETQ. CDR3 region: CASSPGDQRGYTF. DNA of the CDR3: TGCGCCAGCAGCCCGGGGGACCAACGAGGCTACACCTTC.

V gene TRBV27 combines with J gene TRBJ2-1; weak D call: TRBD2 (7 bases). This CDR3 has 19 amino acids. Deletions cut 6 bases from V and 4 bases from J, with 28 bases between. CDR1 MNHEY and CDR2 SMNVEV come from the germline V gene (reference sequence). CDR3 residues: CASSLGGAARHTEYNEQFF. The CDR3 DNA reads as TGTGCCAGCAGCCTGGGGGGGGCCGCCCGCCATACCGAATACAATGAGCAGTTCTTC.

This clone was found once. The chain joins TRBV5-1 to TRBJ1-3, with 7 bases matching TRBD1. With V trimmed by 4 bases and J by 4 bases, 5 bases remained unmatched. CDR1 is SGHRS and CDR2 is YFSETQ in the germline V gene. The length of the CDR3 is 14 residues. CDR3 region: CASSLPGQGNTIYF. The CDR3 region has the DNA TGCGCCAGCAGCCTCCCGGGACAGGGAAACACCATATATTTT.

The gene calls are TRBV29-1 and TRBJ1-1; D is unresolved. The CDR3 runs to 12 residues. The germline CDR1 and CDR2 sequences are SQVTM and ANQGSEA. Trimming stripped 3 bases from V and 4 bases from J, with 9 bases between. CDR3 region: CSVESEGTEAFF. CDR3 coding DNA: TGCAGCGTTGAGTCAGAGGGCACTGAAGCTTTCTTT.

The CDR3 reads CASSQAYTQETQYF. CDR3 nucleotides: TGTGCCAGCAGCCAAGCATACACCCAAGAGACCCAGTACTTC. The chain carries TRBV4-2 and TRBJ2-5; D is undetermined. Per germline, CDR1 LGHNA and CDR2 YNFKEQ. Trimming removed 1 base at V and 1 base at J, with 7 bases between. This CDR3 has 14 residues.